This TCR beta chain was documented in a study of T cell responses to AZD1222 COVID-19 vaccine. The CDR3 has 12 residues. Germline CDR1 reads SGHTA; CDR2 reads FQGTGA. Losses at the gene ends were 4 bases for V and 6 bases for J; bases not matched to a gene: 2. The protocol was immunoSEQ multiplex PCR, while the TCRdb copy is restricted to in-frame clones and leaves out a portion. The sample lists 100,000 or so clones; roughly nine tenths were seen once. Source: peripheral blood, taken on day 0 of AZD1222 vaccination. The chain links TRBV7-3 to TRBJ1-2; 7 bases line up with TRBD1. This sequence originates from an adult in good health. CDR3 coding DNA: TGTGCCAGCAGCTCACAGGGGAATGGCTACACCTTC. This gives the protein CASSSQGNGYTF.